This T cell receptor (beta chain) is drawn from a study of blood T cell repertoires in COVID-19. Study-wide background: T cells, B-cell-depleted T cells, or PBMCs provided the cDNA or gDNA that served as material.

Authors' methods: Amplification with reference gene primers provided the estimates of nucleated cell counts. This table comes from immunoSEQ multiplex PCR, and its TCRdb copy is limited to in-frame clones, with some not included. The V and J calls and clone size come from that table; D and trimming were worked out from the DNA. This repertoire shows around 310,000 clones, almost 90% found once; its top ten account for about 1%. Germline V gives CDR1 SGHNT, CDR2 YENEEA. The CDR3 is 15 residues long. V lost 1 base and J lost 2, with 10 bases in between. Those enrolled in Seattle joined during active infection and were followed longitudinally afterward.

The sequence was collected from a woman aged 40 to 50 with COVID-19, enrolled during active disease. Sequencing was performed on peripheral blood. The gene calls are TRBV11-3 and TRBJ2-3; no clear D. Here the CDR3 reads CASSLGADFTDTQYF. The CDR3, as DNA: TGTGCCAGCAGCTTAGGCGCGGATTTCACAGATACGCAGTATTTT.